The sequence of this T cell receptor beta chain was determined in a study of PD-1 blockade in classical Hodgkin lymphoma. Study overall: Every 2 weeks, patients got 3 mg/kg intravenous nivolumab.

In every patient, relapse followed autologous stem cell transplantation, while exposure to brentuximab vedotin differed. Germline loops: CDR1 SGHTA, CDR2 FQGNSA. V gave up 0 bases and J gave up 3 bases, with 12 bases separating them. CDR3 length equals 15 residues. As concerns this clone: Its antigen is still unknown.

TCRdb keeps only in-frame clones here, not all; method: immunoSEQ multiplex PCR. This sample has thousands of clones; more than 50% occur once, and the top ten carry under 70%. Study-wide findings and caveats: Repertoire differences lack defined causes, possibly disease activity or prior therapy. It was CD4+ TCR diversity, not CD8+, that rose significantly by C4D1. Patients who responded completely had about the same baseline diversity as newly diagnosed patients.

The receptor's source is a human donor with classical Hodgkin lymphoma. The J gene is TRBJ2-7, the V gene TRBV7-2, with a tentative D call TRBD1 (5 bases). Sequencing used peripheral blood mononuclear cells (PBMCs), obtained at baseline. The CDR3 DNA sequence: TGTGCCAGCAGCTTAGCGACCGCCCAGGGCTACGAGCAGTACTTC. Its protein is CASSLATAQGYEQYF.